Below, 7 T cell receptor beta chains from the same sample are listed, as sequenced in a study of blood T cell repertoires in COVID-19 (dated by TCRdb to the early 2020s). Libraries were built with the immunoSEQ multiplex PCR assay. TCRdb obtained this table from immuneACCESS and retained in-frame rearrangements with V and J assigned. These tables miss some clones; where compared with another copy, unresolved V genes account for less than half of the shortfall, and the remainder is unexplained. For this sample the table gives over 200,000 clones, of which roughly 85% were detected only once. The leading ten clones occupy approximately 2% of the sample. The specimen was PBMCs or T cells enriched from blood (not recorded which). All receptors derive from a woman aged 50 to 60 who had recovered from COVID-19.

This clone was detected only once. The chain is built from TRBV3-1 (or the pseudogene TRBV3-2) and TRBJ2-2; weak D call: TRBD1 (6 bases). Germline CDR1 reads LGHDT; CDR2 reads YNNKEL (reference sequence). Trimming stripped 8 bases from V and 6 bases from J, with 10 bases between. The CDR3 runs 12 residues. CDR3 amino acids: CASRRGPGELFF. CDR3 nucleotides: TGTGCCAGCCGCAGGGGCCCCGGGGAGCTGTTTTTT.

The chain employs TRBV28 and TRBJ1-5, with TRBD1 as a possible D gene (6 bases). From germline, CDR1 is MDHEN and CDR2 SYDVKM. The CDR3 covers 15 residues. The V end lost 5 bases, the J end lost 4 bases, and 15 bases lay between the germline ends. DNA for the CDR3: TGTGCCAGCAGTCCCGGACAGACGACGAATCAGCCCCAGCATTTT. Residues: CASSPGQTTNQPQHF.

This clone was recorded once. The chain couples TRBV18 to TRBJ2-1; D might be TRBD2 (5 bases). This CDR3 is 16 amino acids long. The germline gives CDR1 KGHSH, CDR2 LQKENI. The germline V and J ends were trimmed by 1 base and 4 bases, with 14 bases remaining between them. Here the CDR3 reads CASSPQGGYGYNEQFF. The CDR3 DNA reads TGTGCCAGCTCACCACAGGGCGGGTACGGTTACAATGAGCAGTTCTTC.

This clone was detected once. J is TRBJ1-3 and V is TRBV5-5; TRBD1 matches at 12 bases. V shed 4 bases and J 8 bases; nucleotides not matched to a gene: 7. Germline loops: CDR1 SGHKS, CDR2 YYEKEE (reference sequence). The CDR3 spans 15 residues. CDR3 sequence reads: CASSPAGTGGHTIYF. CDR3 coding DNA: TGTGCCAGCAGCCCGGCCGGGACAGGGGGCCACACCATATATTTT.

This clone has only a few counts. The gene calls are TRBV7-8 and TRBJ1-6, with D perhaps matching TRBD1 (5 bases). There are 14 residues in the CDR3. V was trimmed by 3 bases and J by 7 bases, leaving 10 bases between them. Germline lookup yields CDR1 SGHVS and CDR2 FQNEAQ. CDR3 DNA sequence: TGTGCCAGCAGCTTGCAGGGTTACAATTCACCCCTCCACTTT. Translated: CASSLQGYNSPLHF. Together with reference TRBV7-8 and TRBJ1-6, the CDR3 gives the full variable domain: GAGVSQSPRYKVAKRGQDVALRCDPISGHVSLFWYQQALGQGPEFLTYFQNEAQLDKSGLPSDRFFAERPEGSVSTLKIQRTQQEDSAVYLCASSLQGYNSPLHFGNGTRLTVT.

The chain has TRBV5-1 and TRBJ1-1, with 7 nucleotides matching TRBD1. CDR1 and CDR2 (germline): SGHRS, YFSETQ. V dropped 0 bases and J dropped 5; count of bases not matched to a gene: 7. CDR3 size: 15 residues. In DNA, the CDR3 is TGCGCCAGCAGCTTGGTGGAGGGGGCGAGAACTGAAGCTTTCTTT. Its translation is CASSLVEGARTEAFF.

This clone showed up just once. This chain links TRBV10-1 with TRBJ1-1; unclear D gene. Trimming took 5 bases from V and 1 from J, leaving 14 bases between them. The length of the CDR3 is 15 residues. The germline V gene encodes CDR1 WNHNN and CDR2 SYGVQD (reference sequence). DNA for the CDR3: TGCGCCAGCAGTCCGGGGAAGGGCGCGAACACTGAAGCTTTCTTT. Translated, it gives CASSPGKGANTEAFF.